These T cell receptor beta chains were read from a single sample in a study of vaccination and CD4 T cells after COVID-19. TCRdb fed the PCR reads into MiXCR, producing one record per CDR3 protein. The sample carries some 17,000 distinct CDR3 sequences, more than 40% recorded once. For these receptors, no antigen is known. The source was CD4+ T cells from blood, cultured in vitro, collected after SARS-CoV-2 vaccination. The receptors originated from a human donor who had recovered from COVID-19. Both conserved end residues are part of each CDR3. The D gene is left open where the match is weak. Clone size is given for some rows only: seen once, a few or many times, or a class if the clone is expanded.

CDR3 protein	CDR3 DNA	V gene	J gene	D gene	clone size
CASKGANTGELFF	TGTGCCAGCAAGGGGGCGAACACCGGGGAGCTGTTTTTT	TRBV7-2	TRBJ2-2	-	-
CASSYGGRNDGYTF	TGTGCCAGCAGTTACGGGGGGCGCAACGATGGCTACACCTTC	TRBV6-5	TRBJ1-2	-	-
CASSRRTGGNSPLHF	TGCGCCAGCAGTCGAAGAACAGGCGGTAATTCACCCCTCCACTTT	TRBV23-1	TRBJ1-6	-	-
CAWRVTGGNSPLHF	TGTGCCTGGAGGGTGACAGGAGGCAATTCACCCCTCCACTTT	TRBV30	TRBJ1-6	-	-
CASSPTGGASYEQYF	TGTGCCAGCAGTCCCACAGGGGGCGCATCCTACGAGCAGTACTTC	TRBV27	TRBJ2-7	TRBD1	few
CSALPLGQDPYNEQFF	TGCAGTGCGTTGCCTCTTGGGCAGGACCCCTACAATGAGCAGTTCTTC	TRBV20-1	TRBJ2-1	-	-
CASSLELVGLDSPLHF	TGCGCCAGCAGCTTGGAATTGGTCGGCTTGGATTCACCCCTCCACTTT	TRBV5-1	TRBJ1-6	-	-
CASSDPLFWEAFF	TGTGCCAGCAGTGACCCTCTATTCTGGGAAGCTTTCTTT	TRBV6-1	TRBJ1-1	-	few
CSARDGRTSGNTIYF	TGCAGTGCTAGAGATGGGAGGACCTCTGGAAACACCATATATTTT	TRBV20-1	TRBJ1-3	-	few
CASSGGGGGHGEQFF	TGTGCCAGCAGCGGAGGTGGAGGGGGCCACGGTGAGCAGTTCTTC	TRBV5-4	TRBJ2-1	-	-
CSVIAWVQGMGNGYTF	TGCAGCGTGATTGCATGGGTACAGGGGATGGGAAATGGCTACACCTTC	TRBV29-1	TRBJ1-2	TRBD1	-
CSASKTSGRQETQYF	TGCAGTGCTAGTAAGACTAGCGGGAGACAAGAGACCCAGTACTTC	TRBV20-1	TRBJ2-5	TRBD2	-
CSARTGGDYGYTF	TGCAGTGCACGCACAGGGGGTGACTATGGCTACACCTTC	TRBV20-1	TRBJ1-2	TRBD1	-
CSAAKTEQGNEQFF	TGCAGTGCCGCGAAAACAGAACAGGGCAATGAGCAGTTCTTC	TRBV20-1	TRBJ2-1	-	-
CASMARGVSTDTQYF	TGTGCCAGCATGGCTCGGGGGGTGAGCACAGATACGCAGTATTTT	TRBV6-1	TRBJ2-3	TRBD2	-
CASRSILAGVNEQFF	TGTGCCAGCAGATCTATCTTAGCGGGAGTGAATGAGCAGTTCTTC	TRBV28	TRBJ2-1	TRBD2	-
CASNPIDRGRNIQYF	TGTGCCAGCAATCCAATCGACAGGGGACGGAACATTCAGTACTTC	TRBV28	TRBJ2-4	TRBD1	-
CSAPSGSNEQFF	TGCAGTGCCCCCTCGGGGTCCAATGAGCAGTTCTTC	TRBV20-1	TRBJ2-1	-	once
CSASLSGNYGYTF	TGCAGTGCTAGTCTGTCAGGAAACTATGGCTACACCTTC	TRBV20-1	TRBJ1-2	-	-
CSVESGALETQYF	TGCAGCGTTGAAAGCGGTGCCCTAGAGACCCAGTACTTC	TRBV29-1	TRBJ2-5	-	-
CSARATYEQYF	TGCAGTGCTCGGGCAACCTACGAGCAGTACTTC	TRBV20-1	TRBJ2-7	-	-
CASSLWGQSYEQYF	TGTGCCAGCAGTTTATGGGGACAGTCCTACGAGCAGTACTTC	TRBV12-3/TRBV12-4	TRBJ2-7	TRBD1	-
CAIKRDPRQETQYF	TGTGCCATCAAGAGGGATCCCAGGCAGGAGACCCAGTACTTC	TRBV7-6	TRBJ2-5	-	-
CASSPTTGTGVYEQYF	TGTGCCAGCAGCCCGACAACCGGGACAGGGGTCTACGAGCAGTACTTC	TRBV5-4	TRBJ2-7	TRBD1	-
CSATKRGGNQPQHF	TGCAGTGCTACGAAGCGGGGAGGAAATCAGCCCCAGCATTTT	TRBV20-1	TRBJ1-5	-	-
CSARVTASRHDTQYF	TGCAGTGCTAGAGTGACAGCGTCGCGCCACGATACGCAGTATTTT	TRBV20-1	TRBJ2-3	-	-
CSVGGGWNNEQFF	TGCAGCGTTGGGGGCGGCTGGAACAATGAGCAGTTCTTC	TRBV29-1	TRBJ2-1	-	few
CASTRTGGGSPLHF	TGTGCCAGCACACGAACAGGGGGCGGTTCACCCCTCCACTTT	TRBV6-1	TRBJ1-6	TRBD1	-
CASSGKMAGWNYEQYF	TGTGCCAGCAGTGGGAAGATGGCGGGTTGGAATTACGAGCAGTACTTC	TRBV7-2	TRBJ2-7	-	-
CSAGGQGSQPQHF	TGCAGTGCTGGGGGACAGGGAAGTCAGCCCCAGCATTTT	TRBV20-1	TRBJ1-5	TRBD1	-
CASSLQGLNTGELFF	TGTGCCAGCAGCTTACAGGGTCTGAACACCGGGGAGCTGTTTTTT	TRBV11-1	TRBJ2-2	-	few
CASSFQGAPTGELFF	TGTGCCAGCAGCTTCCAGGGGGCCCCCACCGGGGAGCTGTTTTTT	TRBV7-2	TRBJ2-2	TRBD1	-
CSAISVETGELFF	TGCAGTGCGATTTCCGTAGAAACCGGGGAGCTGTTTTTT	TRBV20-1	TRBJ2-2	-	few
CAISGTGSQTYEQYF	TGTGCCATCAGTGGGACAGGTTCTCAAACCTACGAGCAGTACTTC	TRBV10-3	TRBJ2-7	TRBD1	-
CASSPPNQFYEQYF	TGTGCCAGCTCACCACCGAACCAATTCTACGAGCAGTACTTC	TRBV18	TRBJ2-7	-	-
CASSPGGGQPQHF	TGTGCCAGCTCTCCTGGAGGGGGTCAGCCCCAGCATTTT	TRBV18	TRBJ1-5	-	-
CASSFLYSSSGRSDTQYF	TGTGCCAGCAGTTTTTTATATTCCTCTAGCGGGAGGTCAGATACGCAGTATTTT	TRBV28	TRBJ2-3	TRBD2	few
CSARSPGFYSNQPQHF	TGCAGTGCTAGATCCCCAGGCTTTTATAGCAATCAGCCCCAGCATTTT	TRBV20-1	TRBJ1-5	-	-
CASSPNYQSTQYF	TGTGCTAGCAGCCCAAATTACCAATCTACGCAGTATTTT	TRBV7-6	TRBJ2-3	-	-
CASTANGETQYF	TGTGCCAGCACGGCTAATGGGGAGACCCAGTACTTC	TRBV27	TRBJ2-5	-	-
CASRAPGQSSGANVLTF	TGTGCCAGCAGGGCACCGGGACAGAGCTCTGGGGCCAACGTCCTGACTTTC	TRBV6-1	TRBJ2-6	TRBD1	few
CAGSLFQGNNSPLHF	TGTGCCGGCTCCCTCTTCCAGGGAAATAATTCACCCCTCCACTTT	TRBV19	TRBJ1-6	-	-
CASSGLAGYTDTQYF	TGTGCCAGCAGCGGACTAGCGGGGTACACAGATACGCAGTATTTT	TRBV6-1	TRBJ2-3	TRBD2	-
CASSVEAGYQPQHF	TGTGCCAGCAGTGTAGAGGCAGGTTATCAGCCCCAGCATTTT	TRBV6-1	TRBJ1-5	-	-
CASSLARAGGGQFF	TGTGCCAGCAGCTTAGCGCGGGCGGGAGGGGGGCAGTTCTTC	TRBV7-8	TRBJ2-1	TRBD2	-
CASSLRQGAGRNTEAFF	TGTGCCAGCAGTTTACGGCAGGGGGCGGGTCGGAACACTGAAGCTTTCTTT	TRBV12-3/TRBV12-4	TRBJ1-1	TRBD1	-
CATSRKYDGDYEQYF	TGTGCCACCAGCAGGAAATACGACGGAGACTACGAGCAGTACTTC	TRBV15	TRBJ2-7	-	-
CASSFGTGDTDTQYF	TGTGCCAGCAGCTTCGGGACAGGAGACACAGATACGCAGTATTTT	TRBV7-8	TRBJ2-3	TRBD1	-
CASSLTIGHTSSTDTQYF	TGTGCCAGCAGCTTAACGATCGGACACACGAGTAGCACAGATACGCAGTATTTT	TRBV7-3	TRBJ2-3	-	-
CASSIQERRHPYTQYF	TGTGCCAGTAGTATTCAGGAGCGGAGGCATCCGTATACGCAGTATTTT	TRBV19	TRBJ2-3	-	-
CAWSAGGRQPQHF	TGTGCCTGGAGTGCAGGGGGCCGTCAGCCCCAGCATTTT	TRBV30	TRBJ1-5	TRBD1	few
CASSLRGRGAYNSPLHF	TGTGCCAGCAGTTTACGGGGCAGGGGTGCCTATAATTCACCCCTCCACTTT	TRBV27	TRBJ1-6	-	few
CASSLVSGGQETQYF	TGTGCCAGCAGCTTGGTTAGCGGGGGCCAAGAGACCCAGTACTTC	TRBV5-4	TRBJ2-5	TRBD2	-
CASRISFPGELFF	TGTGCCAGTAGAATAAGTTTTCCCGGGGAGCTGTTTTTT	TRBV19	TRBJ2-2	-	few
CASSLASLEAFF	TGTGCCAGCAGTTTAGCCAGCCTTGAAGCTTTCTTT	TRBV28	TRBJ1-1	-	-
CASRPEWGMSYNEQFF	TGTGCCAGCAGACCAGAGTGGGGGATGTCCTACAATGAGCAGTTCTTC	TRBV2	TRBJ2-1	-	-
CSARDRGQGDTGELFF	TGCAGTGCTAGAGATCGGGGCCAGGGAGACACCGGGGAGCTGTTTTTT	TRBV20-1	TRBJ2-2	-	-